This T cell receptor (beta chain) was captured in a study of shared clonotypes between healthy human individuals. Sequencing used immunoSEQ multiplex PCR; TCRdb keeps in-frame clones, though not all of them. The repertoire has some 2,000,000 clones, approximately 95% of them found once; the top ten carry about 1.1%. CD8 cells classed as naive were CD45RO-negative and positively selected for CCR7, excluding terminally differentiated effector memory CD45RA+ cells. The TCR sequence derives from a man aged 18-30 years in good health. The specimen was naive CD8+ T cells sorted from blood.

The CDR3 region has the DNA TGTGCCAGCAGCCAGGACAGTAAACTGGGCTTCAATCAGCCCCAGCATTTT. Translating gives CASSQDSKLGFNQPQHF. V is TRBV7-3 and J is TRBJ1-5, with D tentatively TRBD1 (6 bases). The germline gives CDR1 SGHTA, CDR2 FQGTGA. The CDR3 runs to 17 residues. Trimming took off 5 bases at V and 3 bases at J, with 20 bases between the two ends.